These 4 T cell receptor beta chains share one sample of origin, sequenced in a study of blood T cell repertoires in COVID-19 (TCRdb year 2020). Libraries were constructed by the immunoSEQ multiplex PCR assay. TCRdb took over this immuneACCESS table, retaining in-frame rearrangements with V and J assigned. Such tables are incomplete; in checked studies, under half of the missing clones stem from an unresolved V gene, and the remainder is unexplained. This sample has tens of thousands of clones in its table, and roughly nine tenths of those were observed once. The ten largest account for around 7.2% of the sample. Sequenced: peripheral blood. These receptors came from a woman aged 60-70 years with active or convalescent COVID-19.

The rearrangement joins TRBV29-1 to TRBJ2-1; D is possibly TRBD2 (5 bases). There are 15 residues in the CDR3. The germline V gene has CDR1 SQVTM and CDR2 ANQGSEA. The V and J ends lost 6 bases and 5 bases respectively, with 20 bases between them. CDR3: CSVVTLAVWDNEQFF. The DNA of the CDR3 is TGCAGCGTGGTTACCCTAGCCGTATGGGACAATGAGCAGTTCTTC.

This rearrangement joins TRBV6-4 to TRBJ1-1; D gene uncertain. This CDR3 is 13 amino acids long. Germline V CDR1 and CDR2: MRHNA, SNTAGT. The V end was cut by 4 bases, the J end by 2 bases, with 8 bases between. CDR3 in DNA: TGTGCCAGCAGTGTCGACTCTAACACTGAAGCTTTCTTT. It specifies CASSVDSNTEAFF.

The chain recombines TRBV7-9 with TRBJ2-5; TRBD2 agrees at 12 bases. Germline lookup yields CDR1 SEHNR and CDR2 FQNEAQ (reference sequence). This CDR3 comprises 14 residues. After removal of 5 bases from V and 4 bases from J, the junction contained 2 bases not matched to a gene. The CDR3 nucleotides read TGTGCCAGCAGCCCGGGACTAGCGGGAGAGACCCAGTACTTC. It is translated as CASSPGLAGETQYF.

The chain uses TRBV25-1 and TRBJ1-1, with 7 nucleotides matching TRBD1. This CDR3 contains 13 residues. CDR1 is MGHDK, CDR2 SYGVNS, per germline. V was pared by 9 bases and J by 4 bases, with 8 bases of the junction left unmatched. CDR3: CASHDRVSTEAFF. The CDR3 DNA reads as TGTGCCAGTCACGACAGGGTCTCCACTGAAGCTTTCTTT.